This TCR beta chain was profiled in a study of blood T cells in healthy people across ages. Combining a sample-barcoded 5' primer with a J-beta primer mix, a second PCR ran for roughly 7 to 12 cycles. In TCRdb, the 5' RACE reads were re-called with MiXCR into one record per CDR3 protein. The repertoire holds about 570,000 distinct CDR3 sequences, about 27% seen once, with 3% to 4% in the top ten. The length of the CDR3 is 13 residues. Germline assignment: CDR1 SGHNT and CDR2 YENEEA. The V gene lost 4 bases and the J gene lost 5 bases, with 9 bases spanning the gap. The sample was also reused in another study, on T cells of mothers and their children. As reported in that work: Samples were obtained from three healthy Caucasian mothers and their six children.

This sequence joins TRBV11-3 and TRBJ2-1; D is ambiguous. The sequencing sample was made of blood. This clonotype originated in a boy aged 2-15 years in good health. The CDR3 DNA is TGTGCCAGCAGCTCTAGGGTAAACAATGAGCAGTTCTTC. Its protein is CASSSRVNNEQFF.